A single TCR beta chain is shown here with its context. Its antigen remains undetermined. Qualities for individual bases were not recorded, and no much larger clone is one base off. The data derive from a study of blood T cell repertoires in COVID-19 (dated by TCRdb to the early 2020s). About the study as a whole: Samples from collaborators originated in the United States, Italy and Spain and spanned both the acute and convalescent phases of COVID-19. The material from the prospective study consisted of cDNA or gDNA derived from T cells, B-cell-depleted T cells, or PBMCs. The dataset comprised deeply sampled blood TCRbeta repertoires from subjects exposed to, actively infected with, or recovered from COVID-19. The repertoires were released in a freely available public database meant as a resource for research on the immune response to SARS-CoV-2. The samples were drawn from the first 160 participants of the ongoing ImmuneRACE study and from 1,200 or so subjects provided by 6 global collaborators. A de-identified subject ID, COVID-19 status, age in years and sex were almost always included in the sample metadata. HLA class I and class II types, where available, came from metadata supplied by the sample provider rather than from assay-based typing.

The collaborating institutions used their own protocols to collect whole blood in K2EDTA tubes. For TCRbeta analysis, collaborators shipped samples in one of three forms: frozen whole blood, isolated PBMCs, or DNA extracted from either of those sample types. Cut back by 7 bases and 4 bases, the V and J ends lie 16 bases apart. CDR1 and CDR2, looked up from the germline V gene, are MNHEY and SVGAGI. The CDR3, cysteine through phenylalanine, is 14 amino acids long. The sequence is cut down to CDR3 DNA, 42 bases in frame from base 1. Beyond this particular receptor, the publication reports: How much clinical and demographic metadata was included differed by source and by participant, and the metadata was provided uncurated.

TCRbeta CDR3 regions were amplified from genomic DNA by means of the immunoSEQ Assay, a bias-controlled multiplex PCR. As for the authors' bioinformatics: Nucleated cell counts per sample were estimated from amplification of reference gene primers within the assay. Sequence reads were collapsed and filtered to measure the absolute abundance of every unique TCRbeta CDR3 rearrangement. For each sample, productive Simpson clonality was calculated by taking the square root of Simpson's diversity index across productive rearrangements. Entries here come from immuneACCESS through TCRdb and include only in-frame sequences with V and J called. Some clones fail to appear in such tables; in the studies checked, an unresolved V gene covers under half of the shortfall, and the cause of the remainder is unknown. V and J calls and clone size are those listed in that table; D and trimming were worked out from the DNA. The sample table records around 50,000 clones; around 90% of these occur just once. 3.5% of the sample is held by the ten biggest clonotypes.

What was sequenced was peripheral blood. The clonotype originates from a human donor in a cohort sampled during active COVID-19. The sequence joins TRBV6-5 to TRBJ1-1; a confident D gene designation cannot be given. The DNA sequence reads TGTGCCAGCATGAGGGAAGGGTCCAGCACTGAAGCTTTCTTT. This sequence encodes CASMREGSSTEAFF.